This T cell receptor (beta chain) derives from a study of blood T cell repertoires in COVID-19. Data came from immunoSEQ multiplex PCR; TCRdb stores just in-frame clones and leaves some out. This sample has hundreds of thousands of clones; roughly 87% occur once, and the top ten carry 8.9%. The CDR3 contains 16 residues. V lost 7 bases to trimming and J lost 2 bases; unmatched junction nucleotides: 10. Looked up from germline, CDR1 is MDHEN and CDR2 is SYDVKM. Source material: PBMCs or T cells enriched from blood (not recorded which). The source of this sequence is a woman between 18 and 30 years old who had recovered from COVID-19. The rearrangement links TRBV28 to TRBJ1-1; 10 bases are shared with TRBD1. This CDR3 is CASTTGTGVINTEAFF. CDR3 DNA sequence: TGTGCCAGCACTACCGGGACAGGGGTGATCAACACTGAAGCTTTCTTT. Full variable domain (rest looked up from reference TRBV28 and TRBJ1-1): DVKVTQSSRYLVKRTGEKVFLECVQDMDHENMFWYRQDPGLGLRLIYFSYDVKMKEKGDIPEGYSVSREKKERFSLILESASTNQTSMYLCASTTGTGVINTEAFFGQGTRLTVV.